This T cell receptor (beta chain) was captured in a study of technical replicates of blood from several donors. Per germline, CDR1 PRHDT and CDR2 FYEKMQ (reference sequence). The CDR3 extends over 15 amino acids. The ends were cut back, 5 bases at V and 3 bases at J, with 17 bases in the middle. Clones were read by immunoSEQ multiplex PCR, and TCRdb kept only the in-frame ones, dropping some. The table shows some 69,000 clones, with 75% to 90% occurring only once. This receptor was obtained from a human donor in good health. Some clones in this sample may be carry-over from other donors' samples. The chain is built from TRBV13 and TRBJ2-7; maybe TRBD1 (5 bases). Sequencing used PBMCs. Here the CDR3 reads CASSLDGAGIYEQYF. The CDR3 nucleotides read TGTGCCAGCAGCCTCGACGGAGCAGGGATCTACGAGCAGTACTTC.